The clone carrying this T cell receptor beta chain was seen only a few times. Its antigen remains unidentified. TCRdb called the 5' RACE reads again in MiXCR, with one record for every CDR3 protein. The sample consists of hundreds of thousands of distinct CDR3 sequences, around 12% of them appearing once. This entry is derived from a study of T cells after yellow fever vaccination. Study conclusions and caveats: Some clonotypes, a small share, were shared between CD4 and CD8 compartments. Reappearing after the booster were most of the clones from primary vaccination (96% CD4, approximately 85% CD8). Any FACS-sorted repertoire could hold abundant clonotypes that contaminate it from the bulk population. The study found a weaker secondary response that peaked faster, day 5 versus 15.

The germline V gene encodes CDR1 GTSNPN and CDR2 SVGIG (reference sequence). The CDR3 contains 13 residues. V lost 3 bases and J lost 8; bases outside the gene matches: 8. The specimen was PBMCs, collected on the day of the yellow fever booster vaccination. The receptor's source is a man aged 30 to 45 who received the YFV17D yellow fever vaccine. The chain is built from TRBV30 and TRBJ1-2; 8 nucleotides align to TRBD1. CDR3 region: CAWSARGQGGYTF. In DNA form, the CDR3 reads TGTGCCTGGAGCGCCAGGGGGCAAGGAGGCTACACCTTC.